This TCR beta chain derives from a study of CD4 T cells in relation to SARS-CoV-2 and coronaviruses. As concerns this clone: Its antigen is unknown.

V shed 3 bases, J shed 8 bases, and the junction held 14 bases outside the gene matches. The CDR3 has 16 amino acids. In germline, CDR1 is SNHLY, CDR2 FYNNEI. Assay: immunoSEQ multiplex PCR; the TCRdb copy retains only in-frame clones and omits some. The sample lists about 21,000 clones; over 65% were seen once. The unexposed donors gave CD4+ T cells in about 2011-2019, prior to COVID-19. After about ten days of culture, CD4+ T cells were isolated. The TCR was taken from a human donor in good health. Sequences were obtained from CD4+ T cells from PBMCs, cultured in vitro. V and J are TRBV2 and TRBJ1-2; 8 nucleotides align to TRBD1. CDR3 coding DNA: TGTGCCAGCAGTGATTCGAGGAACAGGGGGAGAGAGGGCTACACCTTC. Its translation: CASSDSRNRGREGYTF. The full variable domain, rest sourced from reference TRBV2 and TRBJ1-2, is EPEVTQTPSHQVTQMGQEVILRCVPISNHLYFYWYRQILGQKVEFLVSFYNNEISEKSEIFDDQFSVERPDGSNFTLKIRSTKLEDSAMYFCASSDSRNRGREGYTFGSGTRLTVV.